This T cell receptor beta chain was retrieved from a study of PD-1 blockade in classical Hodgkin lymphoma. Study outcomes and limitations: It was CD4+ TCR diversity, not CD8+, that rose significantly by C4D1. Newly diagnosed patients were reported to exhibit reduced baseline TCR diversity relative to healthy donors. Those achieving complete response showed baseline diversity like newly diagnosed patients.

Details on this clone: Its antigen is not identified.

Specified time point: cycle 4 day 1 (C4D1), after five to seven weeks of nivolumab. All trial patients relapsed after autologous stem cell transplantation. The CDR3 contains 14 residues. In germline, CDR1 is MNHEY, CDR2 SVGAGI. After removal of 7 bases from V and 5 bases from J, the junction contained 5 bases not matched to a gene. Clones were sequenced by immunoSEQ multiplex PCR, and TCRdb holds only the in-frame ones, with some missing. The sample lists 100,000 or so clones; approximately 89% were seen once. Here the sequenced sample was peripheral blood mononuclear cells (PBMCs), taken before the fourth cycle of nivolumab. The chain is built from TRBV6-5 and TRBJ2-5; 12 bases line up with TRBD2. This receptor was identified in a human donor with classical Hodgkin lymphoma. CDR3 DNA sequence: TGTGCCAGCAAGACTAGCGGGAGCCCGGAGACCCAGTACTTC. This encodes CASKTSGSPETQYF.